This TCR beta chain was retrieved from a study of shared clonotypes between healthy human individuals. Background on the study: The composition of the donors was a couple of women and a few men aged 18 to 49. Regarding the study as a whole: Naive subsets, compared against memory subsets, generally had larger estimated richness values.

DNA at about 210 ng, 25,000 to 35,000 T cell genomes, went into sorted-subset replicate PCRs. Generated by immunoSEQ multiplex PCR, the TCRdb table keeps only in-frame clones and is missing some. Of roughly 2.2 million clones in the sample, approximately 95% are singletons; the top ten hold about 0.39%. Points on this clone: Its antigen is undetermined.

V was shortened by 5 bases and J by 0 bases, with 26 bases between the two germline ends. Per the germline V gene, CDR1 is SGHTA and CDR2 is FQGTGA. This CDR3 is built from 20 residues. The chain recombines TRBV7-3 with TRBJ2-1; D is possibly TRBD1 (6 bases). This clonotype was obtained from a man aged 18 to 29 in good health. Some clones in this sample may be carry-over from other donors' samples. Sequencing input: naive CD4+ T cells from PBMCs. Regarding subset: CD45RA+ positively selected. In DNA form, the CDR3 reads TGTGCCAGCAGCCCTACATGGGGGCCTGGCGGGTTTAGCTCCTACAATGAGCAGTTCTTC. Its protein is CASSPTWGPGGFSSYNEQFF.